This T cell receptor (beta chain) was documented in a study of beta chain features in type 1 diabetes. The study, taken as a whole, reports: Shortening that was moderate but significant affected the TCRB CDR3s of Type 1 diabetes patients in all four CD4+ subsets.

This clone was picked up a small number of times. The antigen is undetermined. The CDR3 runs to 17 residues. CDR1 is LNHNV, CDR2 YYDKDF, per germline (reference sequence). After removal of 0 bases from V and 1 base from J, the junction contained 6 bases not matched to a gene. cDNA synthesis used the whole RNA isolate, giving expressed TCRB sequences. Sequencing was performed with immunoSEQ multiplex PCR; in TCRdb, only in-frame clones are kept and a portion is missing. The sample lists about 180,000 clones, about 13% occurring once. By way of CD45RO/CCR7/CD25/CD127/CD95/CD27, the CD4+ regulatory, stem cell-like memory, central memory and naive cells were sorted.

Specimen: central memory CD4+ T cells from blood. The source is a woman under 30 in good health. The rearrangement joins TRBV15 to TRBJ2-7; 10 positions match TRBD2. CDR3: CATSRDFGLAASYEQYF. Written as DNA, the CDR3 is TGTGCCACCAGCAGAGATTTCGGACTAGCGGCGTCCTACGAGCAGTACTTC. The whole variable domain, filled in from reference TRBV15 and TRBJ2-7, reads DAMVIQNPRYQVTQFGKPVTLSCSQTLNHNVMYWYQQKSSQAPKLLFHYYDKDFNNEADTPDNFQSRRPNTSFCFLDIRSPGLGDTAMYLCATSRDFGLAASYEQYFGPGTRLTVT.